Listed here are 5 T cell receptor beta chains from one sample, sequenced in a study of blood T cell repertoires in COVID-19. Profiled with immunoSEQ multiplex PCR; TCRdb holds only in-frame clones, not every one. The table includes over 100,000 clones, about four fifths detected once. Sample: peripheral blood. These receptors were collected from a woman between 55 and 75 years old with active or convalescent COVID-19.

This chain connects TRBV10-3 to TRBJ2-5; TRBD2 aligns across 15 bases. With 2 bases clipped from V and 7 bases from J, the junction kept 5 bases outside the gene matches. The CDR3 covers 16 residues. CDR1 and CDR2 from the germline V gene are ENHRY and SYGVKD. The CDR3 region has the DNA TGTGCCATCAGTGAGCGGACTAGCGGGGGGGCCGGGACCCAGTACTTC. Its protein is CAISERTSGGAGTQYF.

This chain links TRBV5-1 with TRBJ2-7; no clear D. This CDR3 comprises 15 residues. CDR1 is SGHRS, CDR2 YFSETQ, per germline. V gave up 0 bases and J gave up 2 bases, with 12 bases separating them. The CDR3 DNA reads TGCGCCAGCAGCTTGGTTGCAGGTGTAACCTACGAGCAGTACTTC. Its protein is CASSLVAGVTYEQYF.

The CDR3, as DNA: TGTGCCTGGGTTGACAGGAGAGCCACCGGGGAGCTGTTTTTT. This translates into CAWVDRRATGELFF. The gene calls are TRBV30 and TRBJ2-2; TRBD1 is a possible D gene (6 bases). The V end lost 5 bases, the J end lost 4 bases, and 14 bases lay between the germline ends. The CDR3 sequence is 14 residues long. Germline CDR1 reads GTSNPN; CDR2 reads SVGIG (reference sequence).

The chain recombines TRBV2 with TRBJ1-2; maybe TRBD1 (5 bases). The CDR3 spans 15 residues. Germline V lookup: CDR1 SNHLY, CDR2 FYNNEI. V shed 2 bases and J shed 4 bases, with 14 bases lying between them. The DNA for the CDR3 is TGTGCCAGCAGTGAATTCCGCGACAGCCCCTATGGCTACACCTTC. It yields the protein CASSEFRDSPYGYTF.

V gene TRBV6-5 combines with J gene TRBJ2-7, with TRBD2 as a possible D gene (5 bases). This CDR3 has 13 residues. Germline CDR1 reads MNHEY; CDR2 reads SVGAGI. V was pared by 6 bases and J by 4 bases, with 13 bases between. CDR3 sequence (DNA): TGTGCCAGCAGATGGCGGGCCGGTTACGAGCAGTACTTC. Protein sequence: CASRWRAGYEQYF.